This T cell receptor (beta chain) was profiled in a study of Ad26.COV2.S vaccination and SARS-CoV-2 variants. About the study: The COV1001 Ad26.COV2.S trial arm included the donor. Administration of Ad26.COV2.S was intramuscular, either once or twice 56 days apart. Study conclusions and caveats: Substantial response breadth was reportedly seen for spike-specific CD8+ and CD4+ T cells after vaccination.

Libraries were prepared by immunoSEQ multiplex PCR; TCRdb keeps only in-frame clonotypes and omits some of them. The table records some 340,000 clones, over 80% of them present only once. From germline, CDR1 is SGDLS and CDR2 YYNGEE. The V gene end was trimmed by 4 bases and the J gene end by 7 bases; junction bases not matched to a gene: 13. The CDR3 is 16 amino acids. Regarding this clone: Antigen unknown.

Treatment: approximately 18 received Ad26.COV2.S at low or high dose, single or two shots; about five received placebo; per-sample allocation not given. The samples were gathered on day 63 after the first injection of vaccine or placebo. This person who donated was an adult of 18-55 years in Boston. J is TRBJ2-1 and V is TRBV9; 8 bases map to TRBD1. Sequenced material: peripheral blood, taken in a trial of Ad26.COV2.S vaccine versus placebo. This sequence originates from a person between 18 and 59 years old who received the Ad26.COV2.S COVID-19 vaccine or a placebo. The CDR3: CASSPRTGRQGNEQFF. DNA for the CDR3: TGTGCCAGCAGCCCCCGGACAGGGCGACAAGGGAATGAGCAGTTCTTC.